Listed below are T cell receptor beta chains from one sample, sequenced in a study of memory CD4+ T cells and cytomegalovirus serostatus. The assay was immunoSEQ multiplex PCR, and TCRdb's table has in-frame clones only and misses some. The table shows about 56,000 clones, with more than 75% occurring only once. Sequenced input: memory CD4+ T cells from blood. These receptors all come from an adult in good health and CMV-seronegative. Each CDR3 is given with its conserved first and last residue. The D gene is left open where the match is weak. Clone size appears in some rows only: once, few, many, or a class for an expanded clone.

once	TRBV6-1	.	TRBJ2-2	CASSEISGGELFF	TGTGCCAGCAGTGAAATATCGGGGGGGGAGCTGTTTTTT
few	TRBV7-8	.	TRBJ1-4	CAIRAAINEKLFF	TGTGCAATCAGGGCAGCGATTAATGAAAAACTGTTTTTT
few	TRBV9	.	TRBJ1-2	CASTPAAEGYGYTF	TGTGCCAGCACCCCGGCCGCCGAGGGTTATGGCTACACCTTC
.	TRBV10-3	TRBD2	TRBJ2-5	CAISKTSGGPGETQYF	TGTGCCATCAGTAAGACTAGCGGGGGGCCGGGGGAGACCCAGTACTTC
.	TRBV9	.	TRBJ1-6	CASSRAQINSPLHF	TGTGCCAGCAGCCGCGCCCAAATTAATTCACCCCTCCACTTT
.	TRBV11-2	TRBD1	TRBJ1-1	CASSFLQGKGTEAFF	TGTGCCAGCAGCTTTCTACAGGGGAAAGGAACTGAAGCTTTCTTT
few	TRBV9	.	TRBJ1-6	CASSVDSDSPLHF	TGTGCCAGCAGCGTAGACAGTGATTCACCCCTCCACTTT
.	TRBV10-3	TRBD1	TRBJ1-2	CAISYNQGDNYGYTF	TGTGCCATCAGTTACAATCAGGGGGACAACTATGGCTACACCTTC
.	TRBV7-8	.	TRBJ1-3	CASSLAGQAISGNTIYF	TGTGCCAGCAGCTTAGCTGGTCAGGCGATCTCTGGAAACACCATATATTTT
.	TRBV11-1	TRBD1	TRBJ1-2	CASSLAAGGGYTF	TGTGCCAGCAGCTTAGCCGCAGGGGGCGGCTACACCTTC
.	TRBV2	.	TRBJ1-1	CASSGTGRPEAFF	TGTGCCAGCTCAGGAACAGGGAGGCCTGAAGCTTTCTTT
.	TRBV5-4	TRBD1	TRBJ2-5	CASSSGTVKETQYF	TGTGCCAGCAGTTCCGGGACAGTTAAAGAGACCCAGTACTTC
.	TRBV4-3	.	TRBJ1-6	CASSQQRDNSPLHF	TGCGCCAGCAGCCAACAGAGAGATAATTCACCCCTCCACTTT
few	TRBV2	TRBD1	TRBJ2-2	CASGFGDRGNTGELFF	TGTGCCAGCGGGTTTGGGGACAGGGGTAACACCGGGGAGCTGTTTTTT
.	TRBV9	.	TRBJ2-7	CASSVGTMSSYEQYF	TGTGCCAGCAGCGTAGGGACTATGAGCTCCTACGAGCAGTACTTC
.	TRBV28	.	TRBJ1-2	CASSRTGIHGYTF	TGTGCCAGCAGTCGAACAGGGATTCATGGCTACACCTTC
few	TRBV9	.	TRBJ2-5	CASSSGQTMRGETQYF	TGTGCCAGCAGCTCGGGACAAACTATGAGGGGAGAGACCCAGTACTTC
.	TRBV20-1	.	TRBJ2-3	CSAAGRDTQYF	TGCAGTGCGGCAGGGAGGGATACGCAGTATTTT
few	TRBV19	.	TRBJ1-1	CASSIGGRVRAEAFF	TGTGCCAGTAGTATAGGGGGCCGGGTTCGGGCTGAAGCTTTCTTT
.	TRBV5-1	.	TRBJ2-3	CASSLAFGGVTDTQYF	TGCGCCAGCAGCTTGGCCTTCGGGGGAGTCACAGATACGCAGTATTTT
few	TRBV7-2	TRBD2	TRBJ2-3	CASSLISGGADTQYF	TGTGCCAGCAGCTTAATTAGCGGGGGGGCAGATACGCAGTATTTT
.	TRBV12-5	TRBD1	TRBJ1-3	CASGLWAGGSSGNTIYF	TGTGCTAGTGGTTTGTGGGCAGGGGGTAGCTCTGGAAACACCATATATTTT
.	TRBV30	TRBD1	TRBJ1-4	CAWSGQYNEKLFF	TGTGCCTGGTCGGGACAGTATAATGAAAAACTGTTTTTT
.	TRBV21-1	.	TRBJ1-1	CASSRGMRTEAFF	TGTGCCAGCAGCAGGGGGATGAGGACTGAAGCTTTCTTT
.	TRBV7-2	TRBD1	TRBJ1-1	CASSLDRGGKNTEAFF	TGTGCCAGCAGCTTAGACAGGGGGGGGAAGAACACTGAAGCTTTCTTT
.	TRBV9	.	TRBJ2-7	CASSAAPSYEQYF	TGTGCCAGCAGCGCCGCCCCCTCCTACGAGCAGTACTTC
.	TRBV29-1	.	TRBJ2-5	CSVRHYQETQYF	TGCAGCGTAAGACACTACCAAGAGACCCAGTACTTC
.	TRBV28	.	TRBJ1-1	CASSEMVGMNTEAFF	TGTGCCAGCAGTGAAATGGTAGGGATGAACACTGAAGCTTTCTTT
once	TRBV7-2	.	TRBJ2-5	CASSLVLGETQYF	TGTGCCAGCAGCTTAGTCTTGGGTGAGACCCAGTACTTC
.	TRBV11-2	.	TRBJ2-7	CASSSYREGRQYEQYF	TGTGCCAGCAGCTCGTACAGGGAAGGCCGGCAGTACGAGCAGTACTTC
.	TRBV30	TRBD1	TRBJ2-7	CAWSVRTGWYEQYF	TGTGCCTGGAGTGTAAGGACAGGGTGGTACGAGCAGTACTTC
.	TRBV4-3	TRBD1	TRBJ2-3	CASSQRGRPGTVTDTQYF	TGCGCCAGCAGCCAAAGGGGGCGTCCCGGGACAGTCACAGATACGCAGTATTTT
.	TRBV28	.	TRBJ2-1	CATDHNNEQFF	TGTGCCACCGATCACAACAATGAGCAGTTCTTC
.	TRBV4-2	TRBD2	TRBJ2-7	CASSQDQGAGGITYEQYF	TGTGCCAGCAGCCAAGATCAGGGAGCGGGGGGGATAACCTACGAGCAGTACTTC
.	TRBV5-4	.	TRBJ2-2	CASSNIYGGGYTGELFF	TGTGCCAGCAGCAACATTTATGGGGGGGGCTATACCGGGGAGCTGTTTTTT
.	TRBV28	.	TRBJ2-7	CASSSVLSGGIYEQYF	TGTGCCAGCAGTTCAGTTCTCTCGGGGGGCATTTACGAGCAGTACTTC
.	TRBV5-8	.	TRBJ2-5	CASSYAGQETQYF	TGTGCCAGCAGCTACGCCGGCCAAGAGACCCAGTACTTC
.	TRBV11-1	TRBD1	TRBJ2-7	CASSARDRGRDEQYF	TGTGCCAGCAGCGCCCGGGACAGGGGGCGTGACGAGCAGTACTTC
few	TRBV4-2	.	TRBJ2-2	CASSQASSAGELFF	TGTGCCAGCAGCCAAGCAAGCAGCGCCGGGGAGCTGTTTTTT
few	TRBV5-4	.	TRBJ2-2	CASSQPGRGARPGELFF	TGTGCCAGCAGCCAACCAGGCCGGGGGGCTCGACCCGGGGAGCTGTTTTTT
.	TRBV11-2	.	TRBJ1-1	CASVPQAPQGTEAFF	TGTGCCAGCGTACCCCAGGCCCCCCAAGGGACTGAAGCTTTCTTT
.	TRBV4-3	TRBD2	TRBJ2-7	CASSQALGGSGGALQYF	TGCGCCAGCAGCCAAGCTCTCGGAGGCAGCGGGGGGGCGTTGCAGTACTTC
.	TRBV29-1	.	TRBJ2-3	CSVYRVGQAGDTQYF	TGCAGCGTTTACAGGGTGGGCCAAGCGGGAGATACGCAGTATTTT
few	TRBV30	.	TRBJ1-1	CAWSQMNTEAFF	TGTGCCTGGAGTCAGATGAACACTGAAGCTTTCTTT
.	TRBV5-1	.	TRBJ2-5	CASSPGSHQETQYF	TGCGCCAGCAGCCCGGGGTCACACCAGGAGACCCAGTACTTC
.	TRBV11-3	.	TRBJ2-3	CASSFGHFPDTQYF	TGTGCCAGCAGCTTCGGCCACTTCCCAGATACGCAGTATTTT
.	TRBV5-1	TRBD2	TRBJ2-5	CASSDRGGIQETQYF	TGCGCCAGCAGCGACCGCGGGGGGATCCAAGAGACCCAGTACTTC
.	TRBV4-1	.	TRBJ2-7	CASSQASTSSYEQYF	TGCGCCAGCAGCCAAGCGAGCACTAGCTCCTACGAGCAGTACTTC
.	TRBV29-1	TRBD2	TRBJ2-5	CSVRAGGAGKTQYF	TGCAGCGTCCGAGCGGGGGGCGCGGGGAAGACCCAGTACTTC
once	TRBV10-3	.	TRBJ2-3	CAISGGGQTHTQYF	TGTGCCATCAGTGGGGGGGGACAGACACATACGCAGTATTTT
.	TRBV7-2	TRBD1	TRBJ2-3	CASSPRTGIGTDTQYF	TGTGCCAGCAGCCCGAGGACAGGGATAGGAACAGATACGCAGTATTTT
.	TRBV6-1	TRBD1	TRBJ1-5	CASSASGQNNQPQHF	TGTGCCAGCAGTGCGTCGGGACAGAACAATCAGCCCCAGCATTTT
.	TRBV4-1	TRBD2	TRBJ2-7	CASSQVLAGGSYEQYF	TGCGCCAGCAGCCAAGTCCTAGCGGGGGGTTCCTACGAGCAGTACTTC
.	TRBV5-6	.	TRBJ2-3	CASSLRGPTPDTQYF	TGTGCCAGCAGCTTGCGGGGCCCCACCCCAGATACGCAGTATTTT